This TCR beta chain was sequenced for a study of early T cells in non-severe SARS-CoV-2 infection. The sample holds many counts of this clonotype. Individual cDNA molecules each received unique molecular identifiers attached to them. One entry per CDR3 protein results from TCRdb running MiXCR on the 5' RACE reads. The data show tens of thousands of distinct CDR3 sequences, with 6% to 7% seen just once and approximately 4.1% held by the top ten. The V end lost 5 bases, the J end lost 5 bases, and 15 bases lay between the germline ends. This CDR3 comprises 15 residues. Germline V gives CDR1 MNHEY, CDR2 SVGEGT.

The sequence was obtained from an adult who was a healthcare worker with PCR-confirmed SARS-CoV-2 infection or an uninfected control (not recorded which). The V and J genes are TRBV6-2 or TRBV6-3 and TRBJ2-2; maybe TRBD2 (5 bases). Sequenced input: whole blood. As DNA, the CDR3 is TGTGCCAGCAGTCAGACCGGGGTAGTGACCGGGGAGCTGTTTTTT. Its translation is CASSQTGVVTGELFF.